Below, 31 T cell receptor beta chains from the same sample are listed, as sequenced in a study of blood T cell repertoires in COVID-19. Repertoires were generated with immunoSEQ multiplex PCR, while TCRdb's copy carries only in-frame clones and drops some. The table lists over 100,000 clones, about four fifths of them singletons. Input material: peripheral blood. These receptors were collected from a man between 60 and 70 years old with active or convalescent COVID-19.

As for this clone: This specimen includes other DNA sequences encoding the same CDR3. J is TRBJ2-5 and V is TRBV3-1 (or the pseudogene TRBV3-2); the match to TRBD2 covers 8 bases. Looked up from germline, CDR1 is LGHDT and CDR2 is YNNKEL (reference sequence). With 8 bases clipped from V and 8 bases from J, the junction kept 16 bases outside the gene matches. The CDR3 covers 15 residues. The CDR3 sequence is CASGQRAGVRETQYF. In DNA form, the CDR3 reads TGTGCCAGCGGTCAGAGAGCGGGAGTGAGGGAAACCCAGTACTTC.

The chain recombines TRBV28 with TRBJ2-7, with D perhaps TRBD1 (5 bases). V gave up 5 bases and J gave up 7 bases, with 15 bases separating them. Germline-derived CDR1 and CDR2 are MDHEN and SYDVKM. The CDR3 runs 13 residues. Here the CDR3 DNA reads TGTGCCAGCAGTCAACCAGGGTTGTGGGAGCAGTACTTC. As protein: CASSQPGLWEQYF.

The V and J genes are TRBV9 and TRBJ2-3, with TRBD2 identical over 15 bases. CDR1 SGDLS and CDR2 YYNGEE come from the germline V gene. The CDR3 spans 17 residues. V dropped 4 bases and J dropped 4; count of bases not matched to a gene: 7. The CDR3 nucleotides are TGTGCCAGCAGCCTCGGACTAGCGGGAGGGCCTTCAGATACGCAGTATTTT. Residues: CASSLGLAGGPSDTQYF. Supplemented by reference TRBV9 and TRBJ2-3, the full variable domain reads DSGVTQTPKHLITATGQRVTLRCSPRSGDLSVYWYQQSLDQGLQFLIQYYNGEERAKGNILERFSAQQFPDLHSELNLSSLELGDSALYFCASSLGLAGGPSDTQYFGPGTRLTVL.

The J gene is TRBJ1-2, the V gene TRBV6-5; D gene unclear. The CDR3 extends over 15 amino acids. Trimming cost V 1 base and J 1 base, with 10 bases left between them. From germline, CDR1 is MNHEY and CDR2 SVGAGI. The CDR3 DNA reads as TGTGCCAGCAGTTACTACCCGGCGGTTAACTATGGCTACACCTTC. Encoded protein: CASSYYPAVNYGYTF.

The rearrangement joins TRBV5-4 to TRBJ1-1; D may be TRBD1 (5 bases). The CDR3 is made up of 13 amino acids. The germline V gene encodes CDR1 SGHNT and CDR2 YYREEE (reference sequence). The V end was cut by 4 bases, the J end by 4 bases, with 11 bases between. The CDR3: CASSRETGTEAFF. CDR3 DNA: TGTGCCAGCAGCAGGGAAACAGGCACTGAAGCTTTCTTT.

V gene TRBV24-1 combines with J gene TRBJ2-1; D is perhaps TRBD1 (6 bases). V dropped 6 bases and J dropped 0 bases, with 14 bases sitting between them. The CDR3 sequence is 16 residues long. The germline gives CDR1 KGHDR, CDR2 SFDVKD. The CDR3, as DNA: TGTGCCACCAGTTCAGCTAGGGGGTACTCCTACAATGAGCAGTTCTTC. Translating gives CATSSARGYSYNEQFF.

The chain joins TRBV7-2 to TRBJ2-7; 9 bases agree with TRBD1. Germline-derived CDR1 and CDR2 are SGHTA and FQGNSA. The junction had 5 bases not matched to a gene; V was cut back by 3 bases and J by 2 bases. The CDR3 runs 15 residues. The CDR3, as DNA: TGTGCCAGCAGCTTCTACAGGGGGCCGACCTACGAGCAGTACTTC. Translation gives CASSFYRGPTYEQYF.

V is TRBV18 and J is TRBJ2-1, with 7 bases aligning to TRBD1. Trimming at V came to 5 bases and at J to 5 bases, leaving 6 bases not matched to a gene. Germline CDR1 KGHSH, CDR2 LQKENI. CDR3 length: 14 residues. The CDR3 DNA sequence: TGTGCCAGCTCATACCGGGACAGAGACAATGAGCAGTTCTTC. Translation: CASSYRDRDNEQFF.

The chain carries TRBV24-1 and TRBJ2-3; TRBD1 is a possible D gene (6 bases). Germline-derived CDR1 and CDR2 are KGHDR and SFDVKD. The CDR3 contains 13 residues. Trimming pared 5 bases from V and 8 bases from J, leaving 13 bases between. Here the CDR3 reads CATSGQVIPTQYF. CDR3 nucleotides: TGTGCCACCAGTGGACAGGTTATCCCTACGCAGTATTTT.

The chain uses TRBV5-5 and TRBJ2-7, with 8 bases fitting TRBD1. Per the germline V gene, CDR1 is SGHKS and CDR2 is YYEKEE (reference sequence). The CDR3 has 15 amino acids. The V and J ends lost 0 bases and 1 base, in that order; junction bases with no gene match: 3. This CDR3 reads CASSLVTGVSYEQYF. In DNA form, the CDR3 reads TGTGCCAGCAGCTTGGTGACAGGGGTGTCCTACGAGCAGTACTTC.

The chain uses TRBV19 and TRBJ1-1, with TRBD1 as a possible D gene (6 bases). The germline V gene has CDR1 LNHDA and CDR2 SQIVND (reference sequence). V lost 4 bases to trimming and J lost 5 bases, with 17 bases between them. This CDR3 has 15 residues. CDR3 region: CASSRSQLGTTEAFF. In nucleotides, the CDR3 is TGTGCCAGTAGTAGGTCCCAATTGGGGACAACTGAAGCTTTCTTT. The full variable domain, with the rest looked up from reference TRBV19 and TRBJ1-1, is DGGITQSPKYLFRKEGQNVTLSCEQNLNHDAMYWYRQDPGQGLRLIYYSQIVNDFQKGDIAEGYSVSREKKESFPLTVTSAQKNPTAFYLCASSRSQLGTTEAFFGQGTRLTVV.

This clone was detected a few times. This chain joins TRBV2 and TRBJ1-5, with 8 bases aligning to TRBD1. From germline, CDR1 is SNHLY and CDR2 FYNNEI. The trim removed 7 bases at V and 6 bases at J, leaving 8 bases unmatched. CDR3 length equals 14 residues. The CDR3 DNA sequence: TGTGCCAGCACCGGGACAGGCCTTGGTCAGCCCCAGCATTTT. As protein: CASTGTGLGQPQHF.

The genes are TRBV5-1 and TRBJ1-1; perhaps TRBD1 as D (6 bases). V dropped 5 bases and J dropped 6 bases, with 14 bases sitting between them. CDR3 length equals 13 residues. In germline, CDR1 is SGHRS, CDR2 YFSETQ. CDR3 sequence (DNA): TGCGCCAGCAGGCCTACAGGGTTGCCTGAAGCTTTCTTT. Encoded protein: CASRPTGLPEAFF. The variable domain in full, completed from reference TRBV5-1 and TRBJ1-1, reads KAGVTQTPRYLIKTRGQQVTLSCSPISGHRSVSWYQQTPGQGLQFLFEYFSETQRNKGNFPGRFSGRQFSNSRSEMNVSTLELGDSALYLCASRPTGLPEAFFGQGTRLTVV.

This clone was detected a few times. This CDR3 reads CASSPNRDKVLYSNQPQHF. CDR3 coding DNA: TGTGCCAGCAGCCCAAACCGGGACAAGGTCTTATATAGCAATCAGCCCCAGCATTTT. V is TRBV7-2 and J is TRBJ1-5; possibly TRBD1 for D (6 bases). CDR1 is SGHTA, CDR2 FQGNSA, per germline. V gave up 5 bases and J gave up 0 bases, with 23 bases separating them. The CDR3 totals 19 residues.

This chain connects TRBV11-2 to TRBJ2-3, with 9 bases that match TRBD1. In germline, CDR1 is SGHAT, CDR2 FQNNGV. With 5 bases clipped from V and 5 bases from J, the junction kept 8 bases outside the gene matches. The CDR3 totals 15 residues. CDR3 sequence: CASSRTGAKGDTQYF. The CDR3 DNA reads as TGTGCCAGCAGCCGGACAGGGGCGAAAGGAGATACGCAGTATTTT.

This chain links TRBV24-1 with TRBJ2-1; 8 bases map to TRBD2. Germline loops: CDR1 KGHDR, CDR2 SFDVKD. CDR3 length: 13 residues. Trimming cost V 8 bases and J 6 bases; bases outside gene matches: 5. The DNA for the CDR3 is TGTGCCACCACTCGGACTAGCTCCAATGAGCAGTTCTTC. Its protein product is CATTRTSSNEQFF.

The rearrangement links TRBV19 to TRBJ2-3; weak D call: TRBD1 (6 bases). V shed 5 bases and J shed 5 bases, with 14 bases lying between them. The V gene's germline CDR1 is LNHDA and CDR2 SQIVND (reference sequence). The CDR3 extends over 14 amino acids. The CDR3 here is CASSLQGFRDTQYF. In DNA, the CDR3 is TGTGCCAGTAGTTTACAGGGATTCAGAGATACGCAGTATTTT.

The V gene is TRBV29-1, the J gene TRBJ2-5; 8 positions match TRBD2. Trimming took 7 bases from V and 6 from J; bases not matched to a gene: 10. The length of the CDR3 is 13 residues. In germline, CDR1 is SQVTM, CDR2 ANQGSEA. The CDR3 region has the DNA TGCAGCGCCCCCTCAGAGCGGGGGCAGACCCAGTACTTC. It codes for CSAPSERGQTQYF. Using reference TRBV29-1 and TRBJ2-5 for the parts outside the CDR3, the full variable domain is SAVISQKPSRDICQRGTSLTIQCQVDSQVTMMFWYRQQPGQSLTLIATANQGSEATYESGFVIDKFPISRPNLTFSTLTVSNMSPEDSSIYLCSAPSERGQTQYFGPGTRLLVL.

The rearrangement links TRBV24-1 to TRBJ2-3, with TRBD2 identical over 11 bases. The CDR3 consists of 16 residues. J lost 6 bases, V lost 3 bases, and 7 bases had no gene match. In germline, CDR1 is KGHDR, CDR2 SFDVKD. CDR3 loop: CATSDTAGLAVDTQYF. The CDR3 nucleotides are TGTGCCACCAGTGATACGGCGGGACTAGCGGTGGATACGCAGTATTTT.

J is TRBJ1-5 and V is TRBV28; tentative D call: TRBD1 (6 bases). V was trimmed by 3 bases and J by 5 bases, leaving 11 bases between them. The CDR3 is made up of 14 amino acids. Germline V CDR1 and CDR2: MDHEN, SYDVKM. In nucleotides, the CDR3 is TGTGCCAGCAGTTTTAGGCAGGGGCATCAGCCCCAGCATTTT. This codes for CASSFRQGHQPQHF. The entire variable domain, with the rest obtained from reference TRBV28 and TRBJ1-5, is as follows: DVKVTQSSRYLVKRTGEKVFLECVQDMDHENMFWYRQDPGLGLRLIYFSYDVKMKEKGDIPEGYSVSREKKERFSLILESASTNQTSMYLCASSFRQGHQPQHFGDGTRLSIL.

This sequence joins TRBV19 and TRBJ1-1; D perhaps matches TRBD1 (5 bases). The germline CDR1 and CDR2 sequences are LNHDA and SQIVND (reference sequence). This CDR3 spans 12 amino acids. Trimming took off 7 bases at V and 5 bases at J, with 11 bases between the two ends. CDR3 amino acids: CASNWGGTEAFF. Written as DNA, the CDR3 is TGTGCCAGTAATTGGGGGGGAACTGAAGCTTTCTTT.

J is TRBJ1-1 and V is TRBV18; no definite D call. The CDR3 has 14 amino acids. Looked up from germline, CDR1 is KGHSH and CDR2 is LQKENI. The V end lost 6 bases, the J end lost 0 bases, and 11 bases lay between the germline ends. CDR3 amino acids: CASSPSRVNTEAFF. The CDR3 bases are TGTGCCAGCTCCCCCTCCCGAGTGAACACTGAAGCTTTCTTT.

J is TRBJ1-1 and V is TRBV7-2, with 7 bases that match TRBD1. The CDR3 extends over 15 amino acids. From germline, CDR1 is SGHTA and CDR2 FQGNSA. V dropped 5 bases and J dropped 7; count of bases not matched to a gene: 13. Here the CDR3 DNA reads TGTGCCAGCAGCGACCTGACAGGGAACTCATTTGAAGCTTTCTTT. The encoded protein is CASSDLTGNSFEAFF.

Comment on this clone: The sample holds other DNA sequences that translate to the same CDR3. The rearrangement links TRBV15 to TRBJ2-3, with D possibly TRBD2 on 5 matching bases. Trimming left V 1 base short and J 0 bases short, with 11 bases between. CDR1 is LNHNV, CDR2 YYDKDF, per germline (reference sequence). The CDR3 extends over 16 amino acids. The CDR3 reads CATSRGLLASTDTQYF. For the CDR3, the DNA is TGTGCCACCAGCAGAGGCCTATTAGCGAGCACAGATACGCAGTATTTT.

CDR3 DNA: TGTGCCAGCAGCTTAGCCGGGACAGGGGCCGGCTACACCTTC. The encoded protein is CASSLAGTGAGYTF. The chain recombines TRBV7-9 with TRBJ1-2; 10 nucleotides line up with TRBD1. V shed 0 bases and J 8 bases; nucleotides not matched to a gene: 3. The germline V gene encodes CDR1 SEHNR and CDR2 FQNEAQ (reference sequence). The length of the CDR3 is 14 residues.

V and J are TRBV7-6 and TRBJ2-3; perhaps TRBD1 as D (5 bases). Germline CDR1 reads SGHVS; CDR2 reads FNYEAQ. The germline V and J ends were trimmed by 4 bases and 4 bases, with 12 bases remaining between them. This CDR3 contains 14 residues. CDR3 in amino acids: CASSSSQGADTQYF. For the CDR3, the DNA is TGTGCCAGCAGCTCGTCGCAGGGTGCAGATACGCAGTATTTT.

The chain carries TRBV2 and TRBJ1-1; D is ambiguous. Germline assignment: CDR1 SNHLY and CDR2 FYNNEI. CDR3 length: 13 amino acids. V lost 7 bases and J lost 5, with 14 bases in between. The CDR3 bases are TGTGCCAGCATCCAGGCACCGTTAACTGAAGCTTTCTTT. It yields the protein CASIQAPLTEAFF.

The chain has TRBV18 and TRBJ2-7; 8 nucleotides line up with TRBD2. Per the germline V gene, CDR1 is KGHSH and CDR2 is LQKENI. V lost 3 bases, J lost 4 bases, and 5 bases stayed unmatched. The CDR3 is 14 residues long. DNA of the CDR3: TGTGCCAGCTCACCGGGACTAGATCAATACGAGCAGTACTTC. Translating gives CASSPGLDQYEQYF.

This rearrangement joins TRBV5-4 to TRBJ2-2; 9 bases line up with TRBD2. Germline V lookup: CDR1 SGHNT, CDR2 YYREEE (reference sequence). The CDR3 covers 15 residues. Germline trimming cut 3 bases from V and 4 bases from J; bases unmatched to any gene: 4. In nucleotides, the CDR3 is TGTGCCAGCAGCTCGGCGACTAGCGGCACCGGGGAGCTGTTTTTT. Residues: CASSSATSGTGELFF.

The chain employs TRBV6-2 or TRBV6-3 and TRBJ1-1; D remains unclear. The ends were cut back, 0 bases at V and 2 bases at J, with 10 bases in the middle. The CDR3 consists of 15 residues. Germline CDR1 reads MNHEY; CDR2 reads SVGEGT. The CDR3 is CASSYSMESNTEAFF. The CDR3 DNA reads TGTGCCAGCAGTTACTCGATGGAGAGCAACACTGAAGCTTTCTTT.

With respect to this clone: A much larger clone lies a single base off, so this may be a read error. This sequence joins TRBV2 and TRBJ1-1; D is possibly TRBD1 (5 bases). CDR3 length: 13 amino acids. V was trimmed by 5 bases and J by 1 base, leaving 8 bases between them. Germline V gene data show CDR1 as SNHLY and CDR2 as FYNNEI. The CDR3 coding sequence is TGTGCCAGCAGTCTCCAGGGGAACACTGAAGCTTTCTTT. Translated, it gives CASSLQGNTEAFF.